These T cell receptor beta chains were read from a single sample in a study of beta chain features in type 1 diabetes. Here immunoSEQ multiplex PCR was the method, and the copy in TCRdb shows in-frame clones only, minus some. The sample lists 350,000 to 450,000 clones; 10% to 15% were seen once. Sequencing input: naive CD4+ T cells from blood. These receptors originate from a woman aged 18-29 years with type 1 diabetes. The CDR3 runs from the conserved cysteine through the conserved F or W. D genes are given only for firm matches. Clone sizes are given selectively: once, few, many, or a class where the clone is expanded.

d_call: .
clone_size: .
j_call: TRBJ2-1
v_call: TRBV4-2
cdr3_aa: CASRAPGPDNEQFF
cdr3_nt: TGTGCCAGCAGAGCACCTGGGCCCGACAATGAGCAGTTCTTC

d_call: .
clone_size: few
j_call: TRBJ1-2
v_call: TRBV27
cdr3_aa: CASSPPRGELKGYTF
cdr3_nt: TGTGCCAGCAGTCCCCCCAGGGGCGAGCTTAAGGGCTACACCTTC

d_call: TRBD1
clone_size: .
j_call: TRBJ1-5
v_call: TRBV9
cdr3_aa: CASSVGQGGYQPQHF
cdr3_nt: TGTGCCAGCAGCGTCGGACAGGGAGGGTATCAGCCCCAGCATTTT

d_call: .
clone_size: .
j_call: TRBJ2-4
v_call: TRBV19
cdr3_aa: CASTPGGAPAKNIQYF
cdr3_nt: TGTGCCAGTACCCCGGGCGGGGCCCCTGCCAAAAACATTCAGTACTTC

d_call: TRBD1
clone_size: .
j_call: TRBJ2-6
v_call: TRBV7-6
cdr3_aa: CASSTGTAGRYGANVLTF
cdr3_nt: TGTGCCAGCAGTACGGGGACAGCCGGCCGATATGGGGCCAACGTCCTGACTTTC

d_call: TRBD2
clone_size: .
j_call: TRBJ2-3
v_call: TRBV5-1
cdr3_aa: CASSLGALAGATDTQYF
cdr3_nt: TGCGCCAGCAGCTTGGGGGCACTAGCGGGAGCCACAGATACGCAGTATTTT

d_call: .
clone_size: few
j_call: TRBJ2-7
v_call: TRBV20-1
cdr3_aa: CSPAGAYEQYF
cdr3_nt: TGCAGCCCGGCGGGCGCCTACGAGCAGTACTTC

d_call: TRBD2
clone_size: few
j_call: TRBJ2-3
v_call: TRBV10-2
cdr3_aa: CASRGLAGDTDTQYF
cdr3_nt: TGCGCCAGCAGAGGACTAGCGGGGGACACAGATACGCAGTATTTT

d_call: TRBD1
clone_size: .
j_call: TRBJ1-2
v_call: TRBV7-9
cdr3_aa: CASSWRQGEYGYTF
cdr3_nt: TGTGCCAGCAGCTGGAGACAGGGGGAGTATGGCTACACCTTC

d_call: TRBD1
clone_size: .
j_call: TRBJ2-7
v_call: TRBV5-1
cdr3_aa: CASSVGTGDYEQYF
cdr3_nt: TGCGCCAGCAGCGTCGGGACAGGGGATTACGAGCAGTACTTC

d_call: .
clone_size: .
j_call: TRBJ1-1
v_call: TRBV2
cdr3_aa: CASSYRDTMNTEAFF
cdr3_nt: TGTGCCAGCAGCTACCGGGACACAATGAACACTGAAGCTTTCTTT

d_call: TRBD2
clone_size: few
j_call: TRBJ2-7
v_call: TRBV5-1
cdr3_aa: CASSLATSGAYEQYF
cdr3_nt: TGCGCCAGCAGCTTGGCAACTAGCGGCGCCTACGAGCAGTACTTC

d_call: TRBD2
clone_size: .
j_call: TRBJ2-5
v_call: TRBV29-1
cdr3_aa: CSAGLAQETQYF
cdr3_nt: TGCAGCGCGGGACTAGCCCAAGAGACCCAGTACTTC

d_call: TRBD2
clone_size: .
j_call: TRBJ2-2
v_call: TRBV29-1
cdr3_aa: CSVLTSGSTGELFF
cdr3_nt: TGCAGCGTATTAACTAGCGGGAGTACCGGGGAGCTGTTTTTT

d_call: .
clone_size: few
j_call: TRBJ2-2
v_call: TRBV19
cdr3_aa: CASKLWGGGNTGELFF
cdr3_nt: TGTGCCAGCAAACTCTGGGGGGGCGGAAACACCGGGGAGCTGTTTTTT

d_call: TRBD1
clone_size: .
j_call: TRBJ1-4
v_call: TRBV4-1
cdr3_aa: CASSQMTGTNEKLFF
cdr3_nt: TGCGCCAGCAGCCAGATGACAGGGACTAATGAAAAACTGTTTTTT

d_call: .
clone_size: .
j_call: TRBJ2-3
v_call: TRBV7-9
cdr3_aa: CASRLTSTDTQYF
cdr3_nt: TGTGCCAGCCGACTTACTAGCACAGATACGCAGTATTTT

d_call: .
clone_size: few
j_call: TRBJ1-5
v_call: TRBV29-1
cdr3_aa: CSVGGGSNQPQHF
cdr3_nt: TGCAGCGTTGGAGGGGGTAGCAATCAGCCCCAGCATTTT

d_call: .
clone_size: .
j_call: TRBJ2-7
v_call: TRBV28
cdr3_aa: CASSLLSESEQYF
cdr3_nt: TGTGCCAGCAGTTTATTGTCCGAGTCCGAGCAGTACTTC

d_call: TRBD1
clone_size: .
j_call: TRBJ1-2
v_call: TRBV28
cdr3_aa: CASRLSYRGTYGYTF
cdr3_nt: TGTGCCAGCAGACTATCCTACAGGGGGACCTATGGCTACACCTTC

d_call: TRBD2
clone_size: .
j_call: TRBJ2-4
v_call: TRBV7-6
cdr3_aa: CASSRGLAGAEGIQYF
cdr3_nt: TGTGCCAGCAGCCGAGGACTAGCGGGTGCGGAAGGCATTCAGTACTTC

d_call: TRBD1
clone_size: few
j_call: TRBJ2-5
v_call: TRBV19
cdr3_aa: CASSISLTGGETQYF
cdr3_nt: TGTGCCAGTAGTATCTCCCTGACAGGGGGCGAGACCCAGTACTTC

d_call: .
clone_size: few
j_call: TRBJ2-2
v_call: TRBV2
cdr3_aa: CASRLGNTGELFF
cdr3_nt: TGTGCCAGCAGGCTAGGGAACACCGGGGAGCTGTTTTTT

d_call: .
clone_size: few
j_call: TRBJ2-7
v_call: TRBV11-1
cdr3_aa: CASSTSYEQYF
cdr3_nt: TGTGCCAGCAGCACATCTTACGAGCAGTACTTC